One and the same sample provided the 30 T cell receptor beta chains below, sequenced in a study of shared clonotypes between healthy human individuals. The naive CD8 population came from CD45RO-negative cells selected for CCR7, without terminally differentiated effector memory CD45RA+ cells. Clones were sequenced by immunoSEQ multiplex PCR, and TCRdb holds only the in-frame ones, with some missing. In the table there are roughly 2,000,000 clones, about 95% of which are singletons. The sequenced sample was naive CD8+ T cells sorted from blood. Every receptor here comes from a young man in good health.

This CDR3 reads CAISPEGADEQFF. CDR3 bases: TGTGCCATCAGTCCCGAGGGGGCCGATGAGCAGTTCTTC. The rearrangement joins TRBV10-3 to TRBJ2-1; TRBD1 matches at 7 bases. There are 13 residues in the CDR3. With 5 bases clipped from V and 8 bases from J, the junction kept 6 bases outside the gene matches. Germline V lookup: CDR1 ENHRY, CDR2 SYGVKD.

This sequence joins TRBV28 and TRBJ2-5; 7 positions match TRBD1. Germline values: CDR1 MDHEN, CDR2 SYDVKM. Losses at the gene ends were 2 bases for V and 0 bases for J; bases not matched to a gene: 3. The CDR3 is 15 residues long. CDR3 nucleotides: TGTGCCAGCAGTTTAACAGGGGTGTACCAAGAGACCCAGTACTTC. Its protein is CASSLTGVYQETQYF.

This clone has just one count. The chain recombines TRBV29-1 with TRBJ2-7; D not resolved. With 4 bases removed from V and 6 bases from J, the gap between germline ends came to 19 bases. The CDR3 sequence is 14 residues long. Germline values: CDR1 SQVTM, CDR2 ANQGSEA. The chain's CDR3 is CSVGLIENYGEQYF. The CDR3 region has the DNA TGCAGCGTTGGACTGATTGAAAACTACGGCGAGCAGTACTTC.

The chain links TRBV7-9 to TRBJ2-2; D is perhaps TRBD1 or TRBD2 (6 bases each). Per the germline V gene, CDR1 is SEHNR and CDR2 is FQNEAQ (reference sequence). This CDR3 is 13 amino acids long. Trimming shortened V by 5 bases and J by 5 bases, and 9 bases separated the two germline ends. CDR3 in DNA: TGTGCCAGCAGCGGCGGGACAACCGGGGAGCTGTTTTTT. It is translated as CASSGGTTGELFF. Together with reference TRBV7-9 and TRBJ2-2, the CDR3 gives the full variable domain: DTGVSQNPRHKITKRGQNVTFRCDPISEHNRLYWYRQTLGQGPEFLTYFQNEAQLEKSRLLSDRFSAERPKGSFSTLEIQRTEQGDSAMYLCASSGGTTGELFFGEGSRLTVL.

V and J are TRBV6-5 and TRBJ2-5; 7 bases are a match to TRBD1. The J call is in doubt because the DNA end fits TRBJ2-7 better. The germline CDR1 and CDR2 sequences are MNHEY and SVGAGI. This CDR3 is built from 14 residues. For the CDR3, the DNA is TGTGCCAGCAGAGATTACCGGGACAGCTACGAGCAGTACTTC. Protein product: CASRDYRDSYEQYF.

This chain joins TRBV19 and TRBJ2-1; TRBD1 matches 8 bases. The ends lost 9 bases at V and 4 bases at J; junction bases unmatched: 8. CDR3 length: 14 amino acids. The germline V gene encodes CDR1 LNHDA and CDR2 SQIVND (reference sequence). Here the CDR3 reads CASSGTGSYNEQFF. As DNA, the CDR3 is TGTGCCAGCTCTGGGACAGGTTCGTACAATGAGCAGTTCTTC.

The gene calls are TRBV7-9 and TRBJ1-6; no firm D call. This CDR3 comprises 15 residues. The V end lost 5 bases, the J end lost 14 bases, and 22 bases lay between the germline ends. The germline V gene encodes CDR1 SEHNR and CDR2 FQNEAQ (reference sequence). The CDR3 DNA sequence: TGTGCCAGCAGCCCCTCCGCGGCCATTCCTTTCACCCTCCACTTT. Its translation: CASSPSAAIPFTLHF. Full variable domain (rest looked up from reference TRBV7-9 and TRBJ1-6): DTGVSQNPRHKITKRGQNVTFRCDPISEHNRLYWYRQTLGQGPEFLTYFQNEAQLEKSRLLSDRFSAERPKGSFSTLEIQRTEQGDSAMYLCASSPSAAIPFTLHFGNGTRLTVT.

J is TRBJ2-7 and V is TRBV29-1; D call uncertain. The germline CDR1 and CDR2 sequences are SQVTM and ANQGSEA. This CDR3 region has 13 residues. V was cut by 2 bases and J by 0 bases, with 8 bases left in between. The CDR3 reads CSVEPDGSYEQYF. DNA for the CDR3: TGCAGCGTTGAACCGGACGGCTCCTACGAGCAGTACTTC.

As to this clone: The identical CDR3 is also encoded by other nucleotide sequences in the sample. The chain couples TRBV9 to TRBJ2-3; perhaps D is TRBD1 or TRBD2 (5 bases each). Germline CDR1 is SGDLS and CDR2 is YYNGEE. This CDR3 is 16 amino acids long. V lost 0 bases to trimming and J lost 0 bases, with 11 bases between them. The CDR3 here is CASSVEGDPSTDTQYF. CDR3 nucleotides: TGTGCCAGCAGCGTAGAAGGGGACCCTAGCACAGATACGCAGTATTTT.

V usage is TRBV2 and J usage is TRBJ1-2, with D tentatively TRBD1 (5 bases). The V gene's germline CDR1 is SNHLY and CDR2 FYNNEI. V lost 1 base and J 6 bases, leaving 15 bases between the germline ends. The CDR3 contains 15 residues. This chain's CDR3 is CASSEGLDTADGYTF. The DNA for the CDR3 is TGTGCCAGCAGTGAAGGGCTGGACACCGCTGATGGCTACACCTTC. Variable domain in full (rest from reference TRBV2 and TRBJ1-2): EPEVTQTPSHQVTQMGQEVILRCVPISNHLYFYWYRQILGQKVEFLVSFYNNEISEKSEIFDDQFSVERPDGSNFTLKIRSTKLEDSAMYFCASSEGLDTADGYTFGSGTRLTVV.

The chain uses TRBV12-1 and TRBJ2-7. TRBV12-1 is recorded as a pseudogene. The CDR3 spans 14 residues. CDR3 amino acids: CASSVYPAPYEQYF. CDR3 bases: TGTGCCAGCAGCGTTTATCCGGCTCCCTACGAGCAGTACTTC.

The rearrangement uses TRBV12-5 and TRBJ2-2; tentatively, D is TRBD2 (6 bases). The CDR3 is made up of 16 amino acids. Germline loops: CDR1 LGHNT, CDR2 FRNRAP. The V end was cut by 0 bases, the J end by 5 bases, with 13 bases between. The DNA of the CDR3 is TGTGCTAGTGGTTTGGTAGGCGGGATAGGAACCGGGGAGCTGTTTTTT. This gives the protein CASGLVGGIGTGELFF.

The gene calls are TRBV30 and TRBJ1-5; tentatively, D is TRBD1 (6 bases). CDR3 length: 15 amino acids. Germline V lookup: CDR1 GTSNPN, CDR2 SVGIG (reference sequence). The V end lost 2 bases, the J end lost 5 bases, and 16 bases lay between the germline ends. Here the CDR3 DNA reads TGTGCCTGGAGTCCGGACAGATTGGGGGATCAGCCCCAGCATTTT. Amino acids: CAWSPDRLGDQPQHF.

This rearrangement joins TRBV28 to TRBJ1-1; TRBD1 might be the D (5 bases). The V gene's germline CDR1 is MDHEN and CDR2 SYDVKM. CDR3 length: 13 amino acids. Trimming took 8 bases from V and 1 from J, leaving 11 bases between them. CDR3 in DNA: TGTGCCAGCTCAGGGATTTCGAACACTGAAGCTTTCTTT. Protein product: CASSGISNTEAFF.

The chain links TRBV13 to TRBJ1-1; D remains ambiguous. The CDR3 totals 14 residues. V was trimmed by 5 bases and J by 6 bases, leaving 16 bases between them. Germline lookup yields CDR1 PRHDT and CDR2 FYEKMQ (reference sequence). In DNA form, the CDR3 reads TGTGCCAGCAGCGGCCCGGGTCCTCGGGCTGAAGCTTTCTTT. Translating it yields CASSGPGPRAEAFF.

A word on this clone: Because the CDR3's place on the DNA is in doubt, the DNA is left out and the CDR3 is given as listed by TCRdb. This sequence joins TRBV7-2 and TRBJ2-3. The CDR3 sequence runs 15 residues, both termini included. Germline V lookup: CDR1 SGHTA, CDR2 FQGNSA. CDR3 residues: CASSLLHFGTDTQYF.

The genes are TRBV7-6 and TRBJ1-4, with TRBD1 as a possible D gene (6 bases). Germline V lookup: CDR1 SGHVS, CDR2 FNYEAQ. The CDR3 covers 13 residues. The germline V and J ends were trimmed by 5 bases and 7 bases, with 11 bases remaining between them. This CDR3 is CASSRVQGEKLFF. DNA of the CDR3: TGTGCCAGCAGCCGTGTACAGGGTGAAAAACTGTTTTTT.

A word on this clone: This sample includes further DNA sequences coding for the same CDR3. V usage is TRBV27 and J usage is TRBJ2-7; tentatively, D is TRBD1 (5 bases). V was trimmed by 2 bases and J by 3 bases, leaving 8 bases between them. This CDR3 has 13 amino acids. The germline gives CDR1 MNHEY, CDR2 SMNVEV (reference sequence). CDR3 loop: CASSLVGRYEQYF. Written as DNA, the CDR3 is TGTGCCAGCAGTTTAGTGGGGCGCTACGAGCAGTACTTC.

V usage is TRBV7-3 and J usage is TRBJ1-2; 8 bases agree with TRBD1. This CDR3 has 13 residues. Germline CDR1 SGHTA, CDR2 FQGTGA. V was clipped by 3 bases and J by 3 bases; unmatched bases: 0. The CDR3 is CASSLDRDYGYTF. The CDR3 DNA follows: TGTGCCAGCAGCTTGGACAGGGACTATGGCTACACCTTC. The variable domain in full, with the rest retrieved from reference TRBV7-3 and TRBJ1-2, is GAGVSQTPSNKVTEKGKYVELRCDPISGHTALYWYRQSLGQGPEFLIYFQGTGAADDSGLPNDRFFAVRPEGSVSTLKIQRTERGDSAVYLCASSLDRDYGYTFGSGTRLTVV.

This chain joins TRBV4-1 and TRBJ2-7; 14 nucleotides align to TRBD2. The CDR3 length is 16 residues. Unmatched junction bases numbered 4, after V lost 4 bases and J lost 2 bases. From germline, CDR1 is MGHRA and CDR2 YSYEKL. CDR3 residues: CASSPGTSGGTYEQYF. CDR3 nucleotides: TGCGCCAGCAGCCCCGGGACTAGCGGGGGCACCTACGAGCAGTACTTC.

The V gene is TRBV7-9, the J gene TRBJ1-2; D remains unclear. The CDR3 spans 15 residues. Germline-derived CDR1 and CDR2 are SEHNR and FQNEAQ (reference sequence). Trimming stripped 5 bases from V and 3 bases from J, with 16 bases between. CDR3 sequence (DNA): TGTGCCAGCAGCCCTCCTCTGGTGGGGTACTATGGCTACACCTTC. Amino acids: CASSPPLVGYYGYTF.

The chain uses TRBV11-2 and TRBJ2-3; the match to TRBD2 covers 13 bases. V dropped 5 bases and J dropped 5; count of bases not matched to a gene: 4. The germline gives CDR1 SGHAT, CDR2 FQNNGV. The CDR3 spans 15 residues. DNA of the CDR3: TGTGCCAGCAGCGTACTAGCGGGGGGGTTAGATACGCAGTATTTT. Protein product: CASSVLAGGLDTQYF.

This clone was counted once. V gene TRBV11-2 combines with J gene TRBJ2-1, with 7 bases identical to TRBD2. Germline V CDR1 and CDR2: SGHAT, FQNNGV. CDR3 size: 17 residues. V trimming: 5 bases; J trimming: 0 bases; junction bases outside the gene matches: 10. The CDR3 coding sequence is TGTGCCAGCAGCCACCCCCCTAGCGGCAGCTCCTACAATGAGCAGTTCTTC. This codes for CASSHPPSGSSYNEQFF.

The chain carries TRBV30 and TRBJ2-4, with D perhaps matching TRBD2 (5 bases). In germline, CDR1 is GTSNPN, CDR2 SVGIG (reference sequence). The CDR3 has 16 residues. V shed 1 base and J shed 0 bases, with 13 bases lying between them. This CDR3 is CAWSGFSELAKNIQYF. The CDR3 coding sequence is TGTGCCTGGAGTGGGTTTAGCGAACTAGCCAAAAACATTCAGTACTTC.

The rearrangement links TRBV9 to TRBJ1-2; D is undetermined. There are 15 residues in the CDR3. With 6 bases removed from V and 1 base from J, the gap between germline ends came to 16 bases. CDR1 is SGDLS and CDR2 is YYNGEE in the germline V gene. The CDR3 DNA reads TGTGCCAGCACTCTGGGCGGCGGCCTTAACTATGGCTACACCTTC. This translates into CASTLGGGLNYGYTF.

Only one count was recorded for this clone. This same CDR3 is encoded by further DNA sequences in the sample. This chain connects TRBV7-6 to TRBJ2-7, with D unclear. The CDR3 is 13 amino acids. Per the germline V gene, CDR1 is SGHVS and CDR2 is FNYEAQ. The V gene lost 1 base and the J gene lost 7 bases, with 11 bases spanning the gap. DNA of the CDR3: TGTGCCAGCAGCTTAGACCGAACGTATGAGCAGTACTTC. Translated, it gives CASSLDRTYEQYF.

This chain connects TRBV13 to TRBJ1-2, with D possibly matching TRBD1 (6 bases). The V gene lost 1 base and the J gene lost 2 bases, with 8 bases spanning the gap. Germline-derived CDR1 and CDR2 are PRHDT and FYEKMQ (reference sequence). This CDR3 region has 14 residues. The DNA of the CDR3 is TGTGCCAGCAGCTTAGACAGGGAAAACTATGGCTACACCTTC. This codes for CASSLDRENYGYTF. Variable domain in full (rest from reference TRBV13 and TRBJ1-2): AAGVIQSPRHLIKEKRETATLKCYPIPRHDTVYWYQQGPGQDPQFLISFYEKMQSDKGSIPDRFSAQQFSDYHSELNMSSLELGDSALYFCASSLDRENYGYTFGSGTRLTVV.

The J gene is TRBJ2-1, the V gene TRBV7-9; D call uncertain. This CDR3 comprises 14 residues. With 2 bases removed from V and 8 bases from J, the gap between germline ends came to 13 bases. Germline V gene sequence: CDR1 SEHNR, CDR2 FQNEAQ (reference sequence). Here the CDR3 reads CASSLTGVADEQFF. DNA of the CDR3: TGTGCCAGCAGCTTAACCGGAGTGGCGGATGAGCAGTTCTTC. The whole variable domain, remainder taken from reference TRBV7-9 and TRBJ2-1, is DTGVSQNPRHKITKRGQNVTFRCDPISEHNRLYWYRQTLGQGPEFLTYFQNEAQLEKSRLLSDRFSAERPKGSFSTLEIQRTEQGDSAMYLCASSLTGVADEQFFGPGTRLTVL.

This clone occurred a few times. The chain uses TRBV6-1 and TRBJ1-6, with D possibly TRBD1 on 6 matching bases. Deletions cut 2 bases from V and 9 bases from J, with 14 bases between. The germline gives CDR1 MNHNS, CDR2 SASEGT. The CDR3 sequence is 15 residues long. DNA for the CDR3: TGTGCCAGCAGTGAATTACGGGGGCAGGGTTCACCCCTCCACTTT. It encodes CASSELRGQGSPLHF.

The CDR3 loop is CASSIVPSGGTYEQYF. As DNA, the CDR3 is TGTGCCAGTAGTATCGTTCCTAGCGGGGGTACCTACGAGCAGTACTTC. This chain uses TRBV19 with TRBJ2-7; 10 bases line up with TRBD2. The CDR3 is 16 residues long. Looked up from germline, CDR1 is LNHDA and CDR2 is SQIVND (reference sequence). Germline trimming cut 3 bases from V and 2 bases from J; bases unmatched to any gene: 7.